What follows are 32 T cell receptor beta chains derived from one specimen sequenced in a study of blood T cell repertoires in COVID-19. Data came from immunoSEQ multiplex PCR; TCRdb stores just in-frame clones and leaves some out. The sample lists about 200,000 clones, roughly 90% occurring once. The sequenced sample was peripheral blood. The receptors shown here come from a man aged 18 to 35 with active or convalescent COVID-19.

Worth noting for this clone: The same CDR3 is also encoded by other DNA sequences in this sample. The genes are TRBV5-1 and TRBJ1-2; D is unresolved. CDR1 and CDR2 from the germline V gene are SGHRS and YFSETQ. The germline V and J ends were trimmed by 0 bases and 0 bases, with 6 bases remaining between them. This CDR3 is built from 14 residues. The CDR3 coding sequence is TGCGCCAGCAGCTTGGGCGGAACTAACTATGGCTACACCTTC. Residues: CASSLGGTNYGYTF.

The sample holds a few counts of this clone. The genes are TRBV19 and TRBJ2-7; D perhaps matches TRBD1 (5 bases). Germline lookup yields CDR1 LNHDA and CDR2 SQIVND (reference sequence). The V and J ends lost 5 bases and 1 base respectively, with 6 bases between them. The CDR3 covers 12 residues. CDR3 coding DNA: TGTGCCAGTAGTTCAGGGTCCTACGAGCAGTACTTC. It translates to CASSSGSYEQYF.

The V gene is TRBV7-3, the J gene TRBJ1-6, with D unclear. The CDR3 has 13 residues. Trimming removed 3 bases from V and 8 bases from J, with 8 bases in between. In germline, CDR1 is SGHTA, CDR2 FQGTGA. CDR3 sequence (DNA): TGTGCCAGCAGCTTTTCCGAGGATTCACCCCTCCACTTT. This translates into CASSFSEDSPLHF.

The V gene is TRBV12-3 or TRBV12-4, the J gene TRBJ1-2; maybe TRBD1 (5 bases). There are 12 residues in the CDR3. Trimming stripped 1 base from V and 7 bases from J, with 7 bases between. In DNA, the CDR3 is TGTGCCAGCAGTTTAGGGCAGGGTGGCTACACCTTC. It translates to CASSLGQGGYTF.

This chain links TRBV19 with TRBJ1-3, with D possibly being TRBD1 (5 bases). This CDR3 comprises 16 residues. Looked up from germline, CDR1 is LNHDA and CDR2 is SQIVND (reference sequence). V was cut by 6 bases and J by 2 bases, with 17 bases left in between. CDR3 sequence (DNA): TGTGCCAGTAGCAAGGTGGGAGGGGTAGCTGGAAACACCATATATTTT. Translating it yields CASSKVGGVAGNTIYF.

The V and J genes are TRBV13 and TRBJ1-1; 10 bases match TRBD1. Germline CDR1 reads PRHDT; CDR2 reads FYEKMQ (reference sequence). V shed 4 bases, J shed 2 bases, and the junction held 4 bases outside the gene matches. The CDR3 runs 15 residues. The CDR3 nucleotides are TGTGCCAGCAGCTACGGACAGGGGGGCAACACTGAAGCTTTCTTT. As protein: CASSYGQGGNTEAFF.

The J gene is TRBJ1-1, the V gene TRBV11-2; no reliable D call. Germline V lookup: CDR1 SGHAT, CDR2 FQNNGV. The length of the CDR3 is 18 residues. Trimming pared 4 bases from V and 0 bases from J, leaving 21 bases between. This CDR3 is CASSSPNGLVGVNTEAFF. In nucleotides, the CDR3 is TGTGCCAGCAGCTCCCCGAACGGACTGGTCGGAGTGAACACTGAAGCTTTCTTT.

As for this clone: The identical CDR3 is also encoded by other nucleotide sequences in the sample. The gene calls are TRBV5-1 and TRBJ1-5; the D gene is possibly TRBD1 (5 bases). Germline values: CDR1 SGHRS, CDR2 YFSETQ. V gave up 0 bases and J gave up 0 bases, with 7 bases separating them. The CDR3 runs to 15 residues. CDR3 coding DNA: TGCGCCAGCAGCTTGGAAGGGGTTAGCAATCAGCCCCAGCATTTT. This encodes CASSLEGVSNQPQHF.

The chain links TRBV7-3 to TRBJ2-6; possible D gene TRBD1, 5 bases. Trimming took 5 bases from V and 0 from J, leaving 5 bases between them. The CDR3 totals 14 residues. Germline V gives CDR1 SGHTA, CDR2 FQGTGA. CDR3 sequence: CASSDSSGANVLTF. In DNA, the CDR3 is TGTGCCAGCAGCGACAGCTCTGGGGCCAACGTCCTGACTTTC.

The rearrangement joins TRBV18 to TRBJ1-1; maybe TRBD1 (5 bases). The V end was cut by 2 bases, the J end by 3 bases, with 19 bases between. Germline assignment: CDR1 KGHSH and CDR2 LQKENI. The CDR3 has 17 amino acids. The DNA of the CDR3 is TGTGCCAGCTCACCAATTTCTGGCAGGGCTCTCTACACTGAAGCTTTCTTT. This translates into CASSPISGRALYTEAFF.

This chain uses TRBV30 with TRBJ2-1, with 8 bases lining up with TRBD2. With 5 bases clipped from V and 4 bases from J, the junction kept 7 bases outside the gene matches. In germline, CDR1 is GTSNPN, CDR2 SVGIG (reference sequence). The CDR3 extends over 14 amino acids. For the CDR3, the DNA is TGTGCCTGGGATACTAGCGGAGCTTACAATGAGCAGTTCTTC. The encoded protein is CAWDTSGAYNEQFF.

The chain combines TRBV30 with TRBJ1-2, with D perhaps TRBD1 (6 bases). Germline CDR1 reads GTSNPN; CDR2 reads SVGIG (reference sequence). Trimming removed 2 bases at V and 4 bases at J, with 11 bases between. The CDR3 loop spans 13 amino acids. In DNA form, the CDR3 reads TGTGCCTGGAGTTTGGTAGGGGGCTATGGCTACACCTTC. Protein: CAWSLVGGYGYTF.

The gene calls are TRBV6-5 and TRBJ1-4, with 7 bases lining up with TRBD1. CDR1 and CDR2 from the germline V gene are MNHEY and SVGAGI. V trimming: 6 bases; J trimming: 4 bases; junction bases outside the gene matches: 8. The CDR3 has 15 residues. This CDR3 is CASSGTADLNEKLFF. The DNA of the CDR3 is TGTGCCAGCAGCGGGACAGCTGATCTTAATGAAAAACTGTTTTTT.

The rearrangement links TRBV4-1 to TRBJ2-3, with no clear D. CDR3 length equals 16 residues. Germline CDR1 is MGHRA and CDR2 is YSYEKL. Trimming took off 1 base at V and 1 base at J, with 12 bases between the two ends. DNA of the CDR3: TGCGCCAGCAGCCAAGCCCCCAGTTATGGCACAGATACGCAGTATTTT. Amino acid sequence: CASSQAPSYGTDTQYF.

This chain links TRBV19 with TRBJ2-2; the D gene is possibly TRBD1 (5 bases). The CDR3 totals 16 residues. Germline V gene lookup returns CDR1 LNHDA and CDR2 SQIVND (reference sequence). V lost 5 bases and J 2 bases, leaving 15 bases between the germline ends. CDR3 sequence reads: CASSLRQKRNTGELFF. As DNA, the CDR3 is TGTGCCAGTAGTTTACGACAGAAACGCAACACCGGGGAGCTGTTTTTT.

The J gene is TRBJ1-1, the V gene TRBV5-1, with a weak D call TRBD1 (6 bases). This CDR3 has 14 amino acids. The ends were cut back, 3 bases at V and 0 bases at J, with 9 bases in the middle. Germline CDR1 SGHRS, CDR2 YFSETQ. Here the CDR3 DNA reads TGCGCCAGCAGCTCCGGGACATTGAACACTGAAGCTTTCTTT. It codes for CASSSGTLNTEAFF.

This clone was seen more than once but under ten times. The chain is built from TRBV2 and TRBJ1-1; no clear D. This CDR3 contains 13 residues. The V gene lost 5 bases and the J gene lost 1 base, with 8 bases spanning the gap. From germline, CDR1 is SNHLY and CDR2 FYNNEI. This chain's CDR3 is CASSRLENTEAFF. DNA of the CDR3: TGTGCCAGCAGTAGATTAGAGAACACTGAAGCTTTCTTT.

This clone was counted once. The chain has TRBV5-1 and TRBJ1-2; 7 bases match TRBD1. Per germline, CDR1 SGHRS and CDR2 YFSETQ. V lost 2 bases to trimming and J lost 3 bases; unmatched junction nucleotides: 7. The CDR3 covers 15 residues. CDR3 amino acids: CASSFTGALYYGYTF. The CDR3 coding sequence is TGCGCCAGCAGCTTTACAGGGGCCCTCTACTATGGCTACACCTTC.

The chain recombines TRBV19 with TRBJ2-2; D not certain. The CDR3 runs to 18 residues. Germline assignment: CDR1 LNHDA and CDR2 SQIVND (reference sequence). The germline V and J ends were trimmed by 0 bases and 0 bases, with 14 bases remaining between them. The CDR3 DNA reads TGTGCCAGTAGTATAGATCGCGTAGGCGGCGCGAACACCGGGGAGCTGTTTTTT. Translation gives CASSIDRVGGANTGELFF.

V gene TRBV15 combines with J gene TRBJ1-2; perhaps TRBD1 as D (5 bases). Trimming took off 3 bases at V and 1 base at J, with 18 bases between the two ends. Germline values: CDR1 LNHNV, CDR2 YYDKDF (reference sequence). CDR3 length: 17 residues. As DNA, the CDR3 is TGTGCCACCAGCAGTGATATCCCCGACAGAGATAACTATGGCTACACCTTC. The encoded protein is CATSSDIPDRDNYGYTF. The whole variable domain, filled in from reference TRBV15 and TRBJ1-2, reads DAMVIQNPRYQVTQFGKPVTLSCSQTLNHNVMYWYQQKSSQAPKLLFHYYDKDFNNEADTPDNFQSRRPNTSFCFLDIRSPGLGDTAMYLCATSSDIPDRDNYGYTFGSGTRLTVV.

This rearrangement joins TRBV7-9 to TRBJ1-2; D ambiguous. V lost 5 bases to trimming and J lost 13 bases, with 14 bases between them. The CDR3 extends over 11 amino acids. Germline V gene data show CDR1 as SEHNR and CDR2 as FQNEAQ (reference sequence). In DNA, the CDR3 is TGTGCCAGCAGCGCCGAGTATGTTGGCACCTTC. As protein: CASSAEYVGTF.

V usage is TRBV30 and J usage is TRBJ2-3; 8 positions agree with TRBD2. Germline V CDR1 and CDR2: GTSNPN, SVGIG (reference sequence). Trimming at V came to 2 bases and at J to 5 bases, leaving 9 bases not matched to a gene. CDR3 length: 15 amino acids. The CDR3 here is CAWSPLAVVKDTQYF. Here the CDR3 DNA reads TGTGCCTGGAGTCCACTAGCGGTGGTAAAAGATACGCAGTATTTT.

V and J are TRBV24-1 and TRBJ1-1; a possible D gene is TRBD1 (5 bases). Germline assignment: CDR1 KGHDR and CDR2 SFDVKD. This CDR3 region has 13 residues. Trimming stripped 8 bases from V and 1 base from J, with 10 bases between. DNA of the CDR3: TGTGCCACCATGGGGCAAGCGAACACTGAAGCTTTCTTT. Amino acid sequence: CATMGQANTEAFF.

In DNA, the CDR3 is TGTGCCAGCAGCGCCGATGGGGGGGGAAATCAGCCCCAGCATTTT. It translates to CASSADGGGNQPQHF. This rearrangement joins TRBV9 to TRBJ1-5, with a weak D call TRBD1 (5 bases). Germline V CDR1 and CDR2: SGDLS, YYNGEE. The CDR3 totals 15 residues. V was clipped by 3 bases and J by 4 bases, with 14 bases between them.

This clone has just one count. The chain recombines TRBV6-5 with TRBJ1-6, with D hard to call. V was cut by 0 bases and J by 7 bases, with 13 bases left in between. The CDR3 runs to 16 residues. Germline V gene lookup returns CDR1 MNHEY and CDR2 SVGAGI. Here the CDR3 DNA reads TGTGCCAGCAGTTACTCAATGGGAGTTGGGAATTCACCCCTCCACTTT. Translation: CASSYSMGVGNSPLHF.

This clone was picked up a small number of times. The rearrangement uses TRBV5-1 and TRBJ2-1; 11 nucleotides line up with TRBD1. This CDR3 is 15 amino acids long. Unmatched junction bases numbered 6, after V lost 4 bases and J lost 6 bases. Looked up from germline, CDR1 is SGHRS and CDR2 is YFSETQ. The CDR3 protein is CASSPLGQGVNEQFF. Here the CDR3 DNA reads TGCGCCAGCAGCCCTCTGGGACAGGGGGTCAATGAGCAGTTCTTC.

The V call is TRBV4-1, the J call TRBJ1-3; D gene unclear. The V and J ends lost 0 bases and 0 bases respectively, with 12 bases between them. The length of the CDR3 is 17 residues. Germline CDR1 reads MGHRA; CDR2 reads YSYEKL. CDR3 region: CASSQDRGSRSGNTIYF. CDR3 nucleotide sequence: TGCGCCAGCAGCCAAGACAGAGGCTCCCGCTCTGGAAACACCATATATTTT.

This chain connects TRBV7-2 to TRBJ2-7; tentatively, D is TRBD1 (5 bases). CDR3 length: 12 amino acids. From germline, CDR1 is SGHTA and CDR2 FQGNSA. V was pared by 8 bases and J by 1 base, with 9 bases between. The CDR3 DNA follows: TGTGCCAGCGGCGACAGTTCCTACGAGCAGTACTTC. Protein sequence: CASGDSSYEQYF.

This chain uses TRBV5-1 with TRBJ1-2, with D tentatively TRBD1 (5 bases). This CDR3 is 15 amino acids long. With 4 bases removed from V and 7 bases from J, the gap between germline ends came to 20 bases. Germline CDR1 and CDR2: SGHRS and YFSETQ. The CDR3 sequence is CASSPAGDFAGGYTF. The CDR3 DNA sequence: TGCGCCAGCAGCCCGGCCGGGGACTTTGCTGGTGGCTACACCTTC. The variable domain in full, completed from reference TRBV5-1 and TRBJ1-2, reads KAGVTQTPRYLIKTRGQQVTLSCSPISGHRSVSWYQQTPGQGLQFLFEYFSETQRNKGNFPGRFSGRQFSNSRSEMNVSTLELGDSALYLCASSPAGDFAGGYTFGSGTRLTVV.

The chain uses TRBV4-1 and TRBJ2-1; 13 bases are a match to TRBD2. Germline CDR1 is MGHRA and CDR2 is YSYEKL. The length of the CDR3 is 15 residues. The trim removed 3 bases at V and 4 bases at J, leaving 0 bases unmatched. The CDR3 DNA follows: TGCGCCAGCAGCCAGACTAGCGGGGGGTACAATGAGCAGTTCTTC. Amino acid sequence: CASSQTSGGYNEQFF.

The chain couples TRBV18 to TRBJ2-3; TRBD1 agrees at 7 bases. The CDR3 loop spans 15 amino acids. Trimming took 0 bases from V and 2 from J; bases not matched to a gene: 2. Germline CDR1 KGHSH, CDR2 LQKENI. CDR3 in amino acids: CASSPPGQITDTQYF. The DNA for the CDR3 is TGTGCCAGCTCACCACCGGGACAGATCACAGATACGCAGTATTTT.

The chain's CDR3 is CASSQATRGGQRNEQFF. The DNA for the CDR3 is TGTGCCAGCAGCCAAGCGACACGGGGGGGGCAGAGGAATGAGCAGTTCTTC. The V call is TRBV3-1 (or the pseudogene TRBV3-2), the J call TRBJ2-1; 8 nucleotides align to TRBD2. CDR1 and CDR2 (germline): LGHDT, YNNKEL (reference sequence). This CDR3 comprises 17 residues. The ends lost 1 base at V and 7 bases at J; junction bases unmatched: 12.